A single TCR beta chain is shown here with its context. This CDR3 spans 17 amino acids. The junction had 13 bases not matched to a gene; V was cut back by 2 bases and J by 4 bases. Germline CDR1 is MNHEY and CDR2 is SMNVEV (reference sequence). Libraries were prepared by immunoSEQ multiplex PCR; TCRdb keeps only in-frame clonotypes and omits some of them. The repertoire holds about 2 million clones, with about 95% as singletons. The source of the sample is a study of shared clonotypes between healthy human individuals. Study summary: Donors, aged 18 to 49, were a couple of women and a few men.

Naive CD8 cells lacked CD45RO and underwent positive selection for CCR7, leaving out terminally differentiated effector memory CD45RA+ cells. The chain couples TRBV27 to TRBJ2-5, with 7 bases aligning to TRBD1. This sequence originates from a man aged 18 to 35 in good health. Sequenced sample: naive CD8+ T cells sorted from blood. CDR3 amino acids: CASSLRLSTGMGETQYF. The CDR3 nucleotides read TGTGCCAGCAGTTTACGCCTTTCGACAGGGATGGGAGAGACCCAGTACTTC.